Described below is a single TCR beta chain sequence and its context. Its cognate antigen is unknown. This record comes from a study of OX40 agonist ivuxolimab in advanced cancers. Study-wide background: Hepatocellular carcinoma, melanoma, renal cell or head and neck cancer affected the dose-escalation patients. It was permissible to have had prior anti-PD-1, anti-PD-L1 or anti-CTLA-4 therapy, and approximately 38% had some.

Measured with immunoSEQ multiplex PCR; TCRdb has only the in-frame clones, and not every one. The sample yields 50,000 to 65,000 clones, over 70% seen once. CDR1 SGHTA and CDR2 FQGNSA come from the germline V gene. Trimming removed 2 bases from V and 3 bases from J; junction bases left unmatched: 1. This CDR3 spans 13 amino acids. Broader study findings: Some patients without response likewise showed low normalized clonal expansion.

Autoimmune disease history or systemic immunosuppression barred patients. J is TRBJ2-7 and V is TRBV7-2, with 7 positions matching TRBD1. The TCR originated in an adult with an advanced solid tumor such as melanoma, head and neck, liver or kidney cancer. This specimen was CD4+ or CD8+ T cells sorted from blood, taken in a trial of the OX40 agonist ivuxolimab. This CDR3 reads CASSLYRGYEQYV. The DNA of the CDR3 is TGTGCCAGCAGCTTATACAGGGGCTACGAGCAGTACGTC.